Listed here are 7 T cell receptor beta chains from one sample, sequenced in a study of T cells in Graves' hyperthyroidism and ophthalmopathy. Amplification of TCR beta CDR3 regions was performed using RNA transcripts as template. A first-round RT-PCR of the TCR CDR3 used the HTBI primer set. In TCRdb, the multiplex PCR reads were re-called with MiXCR into one record per CDR3 protein. The sample shows around 340,000 distinct CDR3 sequences, 21% of them seen only once. The sample comprised blood. Receptor source: a woman between 50 and 59 years old with Graves' hyperthyroidism.

This clonotype has ten or more counts. V usage is TRBV20-1 and J usage is TRBJ2-1; D perhaps matches TRBD2 (6 bases). The germline V gene encodes CDR1 DFQATT and CDR2 SNEGSKA (reference sequence). The CDR3 length is 14 residues. Trimming cost V 3 bases and J 7 bases, with 16 bases left between them. The CDR3 loop is CSASNGRFKNEQFF. CDR3 DNA: TGCAGTGCTAGTAACGGGAGATTTAAAAATGAGCAGTTCTTC.

A few counts support this clonotype. The genes are TRBV5-1 and TRBJ2-3; TRBD2 aligns across 10 bases. CDR3 length: 16 residues. Germline lookup yields CDR1 SGHRS and CDR2 YFSETQ. Trimming took 4 bases from V and 4 from J; bases not matched to a gene: 9. The CDR3 spells CASSQKIAGGPDTQYF. The CDR3 DNA reads as TGCGCCAGCAGCCAGAAGATAGCGGGGGGCCCAGATACGCAGTATTTT.

This clonotype has at least ten counts. The rearrangement uses TRBV11-1 and TRBJ2-7; TRBD1 matches at 11 bases. The trim removed 5 bases at V and 3 bases at J, leaving 6 bases unmatched. In germline, CDR1 is SGHAT, CDR2 FQDESV (reference sequence). This CDR3 region has 15 residues. CDR3 nucleotides: TGTGCCAGCAGCGCCGGGACAGGGGGGGGCTACGAGCAGTACTTC. Its protein is CASSAGTGGGYEQYF.

This clonotype was seen many times. The rearrangement joins TRBV11-3 to TRBJ1-2; 7 positions agree with TRBD1. Unmatched junction bases numbered 19, after V lost 7 bases and J lost 2 bases. Germline loops: CDR1 SGHNT, CDR2 YENEEA. The CDR3 contains 18 residues. The CDR3 spells CASTTRGADRDWNYGYTF. CDR3 DNA: TGTGCCAGCACCACCCGCGGGGCCGACAGGGATTGGAACTATGGCTACACCTTC.

Ten or more counts support this clonotype. The gene calls are TRBV11-2 and TRBJ2-7; D gene unclear. The CDR3 has 15 residues. Germline loops: CDR1 SGHAT, CDR2 FQNNGV. Trimming removed 6 bases at V and 9 bases at J, with 24 bases between. The CDR3 here is CASSLGLVAVPRQYF. In DNA, the CDR3 is TGTGCCAGCAGTCTAGGGTTGGTAGCAGTCCCGAGGCAGTACTTC.

V is TRBV5-4 and J is TRBJ1-5, with 7 positions matching TRBD1. With V trimmed by 4 bases and J by 3 bases, 4 bases remained unmatched. The CDR3 runs 14 residues. Germline assignment: CDR1 SGHNT and CDR2 YYREEE (reference sequence). The CDR3 loop is CASSAGTVNQPQHF. CDR3 DNA sequence: TGTGCCAGCAGCGCCGGGACAGTCAATCAGCCCCAGCATTTT.

This clonotype was seen many times. This CDR3 reads CASTSLGKNTEAFF. CDR3 sequence (DNA): TGTGCCAGCACGTCCCTGGGTAAGAACACTGAAGCTTTCTTT. The rearrangement joins TRBV6-1 to TRBJ1-1; D ambiguous. This CDR3 is 14 amino acids long. Trimming shortened V by 7 bases and J by 1 base, and 13 bases separated the two germline ends. Germline V CDR1 and CDR2: MNHNS, SASEGT.